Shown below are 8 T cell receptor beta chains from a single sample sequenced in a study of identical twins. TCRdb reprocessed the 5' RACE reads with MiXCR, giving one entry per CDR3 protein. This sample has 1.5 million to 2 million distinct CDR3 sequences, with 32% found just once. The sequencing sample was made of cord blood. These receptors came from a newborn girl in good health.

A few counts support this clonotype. The CDR3 here is CASTSGTGNYGYTF. CDR3 bases: TGTGCCAGCACCTCCGGGACAGGGAACTATGGCTACACCTTC. The chain links TRBV12-3 or TRBV12-4 to TRBJ1-2; TRBD1 matches 9 bases. The CDR3 extends over 14 amino acids. J lost 2 bases, V lost 7 bases, and 5 bases had no gene match.

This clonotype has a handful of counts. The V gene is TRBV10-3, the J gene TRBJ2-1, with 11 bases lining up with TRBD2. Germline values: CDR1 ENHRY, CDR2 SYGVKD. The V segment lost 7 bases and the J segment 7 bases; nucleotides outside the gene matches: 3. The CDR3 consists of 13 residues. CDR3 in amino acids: CAITGTSGNEQFF. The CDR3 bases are TGTGCCATCACCGGGACTAGCGGTAATGAGCAGTTCTTC.

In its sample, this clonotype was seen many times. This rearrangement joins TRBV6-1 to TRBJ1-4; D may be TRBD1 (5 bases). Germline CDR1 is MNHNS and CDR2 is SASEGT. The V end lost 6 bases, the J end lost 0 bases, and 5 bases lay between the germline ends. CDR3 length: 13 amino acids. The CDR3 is CASRDTTNEKLFF. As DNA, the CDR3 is TGTGCCAGCAGGGACACAACTAATGAAAAACTGTTTTTT.

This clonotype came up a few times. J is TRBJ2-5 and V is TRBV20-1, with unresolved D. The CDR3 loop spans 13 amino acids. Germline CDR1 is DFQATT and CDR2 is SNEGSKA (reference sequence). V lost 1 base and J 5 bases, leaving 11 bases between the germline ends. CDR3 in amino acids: CSARVSPEETQYF. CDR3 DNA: TGCAGTGCTAGAGTATCCCCTGAGGAGACCCAGTACTTC.

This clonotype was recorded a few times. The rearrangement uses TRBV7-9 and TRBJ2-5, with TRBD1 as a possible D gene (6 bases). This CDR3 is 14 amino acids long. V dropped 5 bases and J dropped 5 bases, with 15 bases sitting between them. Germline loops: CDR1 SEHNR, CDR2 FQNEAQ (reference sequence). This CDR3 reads CASSRKGHKETQYF. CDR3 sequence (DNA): TGTGCCAGCAGCCGAAAGGGACATAAGGAGACCCAGTACTTC.

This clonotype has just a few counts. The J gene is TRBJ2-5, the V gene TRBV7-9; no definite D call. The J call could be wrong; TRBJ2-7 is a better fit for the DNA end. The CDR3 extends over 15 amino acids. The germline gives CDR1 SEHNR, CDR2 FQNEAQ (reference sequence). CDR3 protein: CASSPGEGSNYEQYF. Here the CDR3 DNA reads TGTGCCAGCAGCCCGGGTGAAGGGTCCAACTACGAGCAGTACTTC.

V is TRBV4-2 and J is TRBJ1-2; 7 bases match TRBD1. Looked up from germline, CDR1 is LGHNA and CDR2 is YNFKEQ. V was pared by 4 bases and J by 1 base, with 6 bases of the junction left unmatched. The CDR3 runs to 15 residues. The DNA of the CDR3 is TGTGCCAGCAGCCCCCGGGACAGCAATAACTATGGCTACACCTTC. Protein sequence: CASSPRDSNNYGYTF.

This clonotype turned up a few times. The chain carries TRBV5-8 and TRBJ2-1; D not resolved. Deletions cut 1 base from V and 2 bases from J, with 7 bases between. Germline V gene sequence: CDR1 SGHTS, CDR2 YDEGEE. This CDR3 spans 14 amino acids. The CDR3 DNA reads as TGTGCCAGCAGCTTGAACTGGCCCTACAATGAGCAGTTCTTC. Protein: CASSLNWPYNEQFF.